This T cell receptor (beta chain) stems from a study of blood T cell repertoires in COVID-19. Per the original methods: Amplifying reference gene primers gave estimates of nucleated cell counts. Sequenced by immunoSEQ multiplex PCR; TCRdb stores in-frame clones only, minus some. From that table come the V and J calls and clone size; the DNA was used to work out D and trimming. The sample has roughly 120,000 clones; about 85% are singletons. Trimming removed 1 base at V and 5 bases at J, with 14 bases between. CDR1 is SGHTA and CDR2 is FQGNSA in the germline V gene. The CDR3 loop spans 15 amino acids. The V and J genes are TRBV7-2 and TRBJ1-2; D gene uncertain. The clonotype was recovered from a human donor in a cohort sampled during active COVID-19. The specimen was peripheral blood. The CDR3 nucleotides read TGTGCCAGCAGCTTAGAGGCAGTCAGCGGTTATGGCTACACCTTC. It is translated as CASSLEAVSGYGYTF.